This T cell receptor (beta chain) was profiled in a study of blood T cell repertoires in COVID-19. Study-wide context: The analysed material was cDNA or gDNA that came from T cells, B-cell-depleted T cells, or PBMCs.

Everyone who took part was about 18 to 90 years old, and they came from about two dozen US areas. Participant-given clinical history determined each cohort assignment. The CDR3 has 16 amino acids. V trimming: 5 bases; J trimming: 3 bases; junction bases outside the gene matches: 8. Germline-derived CDR1 and CDR2 are MNHEY and SVGEGT. Original data processing: The assay estimated nucleated cells by amplifying reference gene primers. Measured with immunoSEQ multiplex PCR; TCRdb has only the in-frame clones, and not every one. Clonal size and the V and J genes are those of that table, whereas D and trimming came from the DNA. The data show 200,000 to 250,000 clones, 85% to 90% seen once.

The sequenced sample consisted of PBMCs or T cells enriched from blood (not recorded which). The TCR sequence derives from a woman aged 45-65 years with acute COVID-19. The chain combines TRBV6-2 or TRBV6-3 with TRBJ2-7; 12 bases are a match to TRBD2. The CDR3 DNA reads TGTGCCAGCAGTAGCCCCACTAGCGGGGGGCTCTACGAGCAGTACTTC. Its translation is CASSSPTSGGLYEQYF.